Listed below are T cell receptor beta chains from one sample, sequenced in a study of PD-1 blockade in classical Hodgkin lymphoma. Libraries were prepared by immunoSEQ multiplex PCR; TCRdb keeps only in-frame clonotypes and omits some of them. The sample gives just under 100,000 clones, 75% to 90% of which show up once; less than 15% is in the top ten. The material was peripheral blood mononuclear cells (PBMCs), obtained at baseline. Receptors were obtained from a human donor with classical Hodgkin lymphoma. CDR3s leave out the opening cysteine and the closing phenylalanine or tryptophan.

TRBV9	ASSVDYPISGMGSGANVLT
TRBV2	ASSGTGAQPQH
TRBV2	ASSTGSGANVLT
TRBV5-1	ASSLGTGLETQY
TRBV11-2	ASSFRDYGYT
TRBV9	ASSPQGFAEAF
TRBV30	AWRPQGEETQY
TRBV9	ASSVGSTPRTDTQY
TRBV10-3	AISEAGSYGYT
TRBV7-8	ASSSRPVVQESYEQY
TRBV5-1	ASSFSLAGSGQETQY
TRBV14	ASSPTSGANVLT